Presented here are 29 T cell receptor beta chains from one specimen sequenced in a study of blood T cell repertoires in COVID-19. Clones were sequenced by immunoSEQ multiplex PCR, and TCRdb holds only the in-frame ones, with some missing. The data show some 62,000 clones, approximately 79% seen once. The sample consisted of peripheral blood. The receptors shown here come from a woman aged 80 or older with active or convalescent COVID-19.

This clone has a single count. This chain links TRBV12-5 with TRBJ1-2; TRBD1 matches at 10 bases. V lost 2 bases to trimming and J lost 5 bases; unmatched junction nucleotides: 8. CDR1 and CDR2 from the germline V gene are LGHNT and FRNRAP. CDR3 length equals 16 residues. The chain's CDR3 is CASGLTQGTGVYGYTF. CDR3 nucleotides: TGTGCTAGTGGTTTGACACAGGGGACAGGGGTTTATGGCTACACCTTC.

The chain employs TRBV5-8 and TRBJ1-1, with D possibly TRBD1 on 5 matching bases. The V end lost 6 bases, the J end lost 3 bases, and 12 bases lay between the germline ends. The CDR3 sequence is 13 residues long. Germline CDR1 and CDR2: SGHTS and YDEGEE. CDR3 DNA sequence: TGTGCCAGCAACCTGTTCAGGGACACTGAAGCTTTCTTT. Protein: CASNLFRDTEAFF.

This chain uses TRBV11-2 with TRBJ2-2; no reliable D call. The CDR3 is 14 residues long. V gave up 4 bases and J gave up 4 bases, with 10 bases separating them. Germline V lookup: CDR1 SGHAT, CDR2 FQNNGV. This CDR3 is CASSSPPGTGELFF. The CDR3 nucleotides are TGTGCCAGCAGCTCCCCCCCCGGCACCGGGGAGCTGTTTTTT.

The rearrangement links TRBV11-2 to TRBJ1-2, with a weak D call TRBD1 (5 bases). The CDR3 length is 11 residues. The V gene's germline CDR1 is SGHAT and CDR2 FQNNGV. V lost 2 bases, J lost 8 bases, and 6 bases lay in between. CDR3 region: CASSLRGGYTF. CDR3 DNA sequence: TGTGCCAGCAGCTTAAGGGGAGGCTACACCTTC.

The CDR3 nucleotides are TGTGCCAGCAGCCCGTGGGGGGGATCCAGTTCACCCCTCCACTTT. Protein sequence: CASSPWGGSSSPLHF. The chain carries TRBV7-2 and TRBJ1-6, with D possibly being TRBD1 (5 bases). Germline V gene data show CDR1 as SGHTA and CDR2 as FQGNSA. The CDR3 contains 15 residues. Between the trimmed V and J ends, which lost 5 bases and 9 bases, there was a span of 17 bases. Together with reference TRBV7-2 and TRBJ1-6, the CDR3 gives the full variable domain: GAGVSQSPSNKVTEKGKDVELRCDPISGHTALYWYRQSLGQGLEFLIYFQGNSAPDKSGLPSDRFSAERTGGSVSTLTIQRTQQEDSAVYLCASSPWGGSSSPLHFGNGTRLTVT.

The chain couples TRBV19 to TRBJ1-2; 8 bases map to TRBD1. The J segment lost 8 bases and the V segment lost 3 bases, leaving 11 bases of the junction unmatched. Germline V lookup: CDR1 LNHDA, CDR2 SQIVND (reference sequence). The CDR3 consists of 15 residues. The CDR3 bases are TGTGCCAGTAGTATCCCGGGACAGGACCGGGGAGGCTACACCTTC. This gives the protein CASSIPGQDRGGYTF.

J is TRBJ2-7 and V is TRBV18; TRBD2 is a possible D gene (5 bases). The CDR3 contains 14 residues. Trimming left V 0 bases short and J 4 bases short, with 10 bases between. In germline, CDR1 is KGHSH, CDR2 LQKENI. The chain's CDR3 is CASSPPSSEYEQYF. CDR3 in DNA: TGTGCCAGCTCACCACCTAGTAGCGAGTACGAGCAGTACTTC. Supplemented by reference TRBV18 and TRBJ2-7, the full variable domain reads NAGVMQNPRHLVRRRGQEARLRCSPMKGHSHVYWYRQLPEEGLKFMVYLQKENIIDESGMPKERFSAEFPKEGPSILRIQQVVRGDSAAYFCASSPPSSEYEQYFGPGTRLTVT.

This clone was seen only a few times. The chain couples TRBV9 to TRBJ1-1; tentatively, D is TRBD1 (6 bases). Germline lookup yields CDR1 SGDLS and CDR2 YYNGEE. This CDR3 is 14 amino acids long. The V and J ends lost 4 bases and 0 bases respectively, with 10 bases between them. Here the CDR3 reads CASSPRTVNTEAFF. The DNA of the CDR3 is TGTGCCAGCAGCCCAAGGACAGTGAACACTGAAGCTTTCTTT.

This clone was seen a single time. This chain joins TRBV5-8 and TRBJ2-7, with 8 bases matching TRBD2. There are 15 residues in the CDR3. In germline, CDR1 is SGHTS, CDR2 YDEGEE. The V gene end was trimmed by 4 bases and the J gene end by 9 bases; junction bases not matched to a gene: 15. The DNA for the CDR3 is TGTGCCAGCAGCCGAAGCCAGGCGGGGGGCGCCGGGCAGTACTTC. Translation gives CASSRSQAGGAGQYF.

In nucleotides, the CDR3 is TGTGCCAGTAGTATAGCCCCGGGACAGGGGGCCACCGAGCAGTACTTC. Its translation: CASSIAPGQGATEQYF. The V gene is TRBV19, the J gene TRBJ2-7; 12 positions agree with TRBD1. J was trimmed by 6 bases and V by 1 base; bases with no gene match: 7. Germline V gives CDR1 LNHDA, CDR2 SQIVND (reference sequence). This CDR3 contains 16 residues.

V gene TRBV5-3 combines with J gene TRBJ2-4; 9 bases map to TRBD2. TRBV5-3 is noted as an ORF with a role that remains uncertain. The CDR3 is 22 amino acids. The V segment lost 2 bases and the J segment 8 bases; nucleotides outside the gene matches: 29. The CDR3 DNA is TGTGCCAGAAGCTTTGTCTTGATCGGTGGTTCTAGCGGGGATAGTGAGGAGTACATTCAGTACTTC. It codes for CARSFVLIGGSSGDSEEYIQYF.

J is TRBJ2-5 and V is TRBV5-5; 7 nucleotides match TRBD1. The CDR3 is 15 amino acids. Germline-derived CDR1 and CDR2 are SGHKS and YYEKEE (reference sequence). The J segment lost 7 bases and the V segment lost 0 bases, leaving 9 bases of the junction unmatched. The CDR3 coding sequence is TGTGCCAGCAGCTTGGGACAGGGCGAGTCGGGGACCCAGTACTTC. It encodes CASSLGQGESGTQYF.

This clone has only one observation. The rearrangement uses TRBV4-2 and TRBJ2-5; weak D call: TRBD2 (6 bases). V was shortened by 0 bases and J by 5 bases, with 19 bases between the two germline ends. The CDR3 is 17 amino acids. From germline, CDR1 is LGHNA and CDR2 YNFKEQ. In nucleotides, the CDR3 is TGTGCCAGCAGCCAAGATCTTCTGGGCGGGGTCCAGGAGACCCAGTACTTC. Amino acid sequence: CASSQDLLGGVQETQYF.

The chain combines TRBV21-1 with TRBJ1-2; TRBD1 is the table's D call, not checked against the DNA. TRBV21-1 is deemed a pseudogene. The CDR3 loop spans 16 amino acids. DNA for the CDR3: TGTGCCAGCAGCAACTCCAGGGGGACAGGGGGCGCAGGCTACACCTTC. This gives the protein CASSNSRGTGGAGYTF.

The V gene is TRBV20-1, the J gene TRBJ1-1; a weak D match, TRBD1 (5 bases). Germline V gene data show CDR1 as DFQATT and CDR2 as SNEGSKA (reference sequence). The CDR3 is 11 residues long. V was trimmed by 8 bases and J by 5 bases, leaving 12 bases between them. This CDR3 reads CSSTGGTEAFF. CDR3 nucleotide sequence: TGCAGTTCCACGGGGGGGACTGAAGCTTTCTTT.

This rearrangement joins TRBV2 to TRBJ1-3, with 7 bases aligning to TRBD1. The V gene end was trimmed by 6 bases and the J gene end by 7 bases; junction bases not matched to a gene: 9. CDR3 length: 14 amino acids. Germline CDR1 SNHLY, CDR2 FYNNEI. The CDR3 region has the DNA TGTGCCAGCAGGGGACAGCTATTAGGGAACACCATATATTTT. As protein: CASRGQLLGNTIYF.

The chain has TRBV5-1 and TRBJ1-2; 9 bases are shared with TRBD1. The germline V gene has CDR1 SGHRS and CDR2 YFSETQ. The V gene end was trimmed by 4 bases and the J gene end by 10 bases; junction bases not matched to a gene: 5. There are 12 residues in the CDR3. The CDR3 bases are TGCGCCAGCAGCCCAGGGACAGGGATCTACACCTTC. Amino acids: CASSPGTGIYTF.

The rearrangement links TRBV19 to TRBJ2-2; 11 positions match TRBD1. V shed 6 bases and J 2 bases; nucleotides not matched to a gene: 11. CDR1 is LNHDA and CDR2 is SQIVND in the germline V gene (reference sequence). CDR3 length equals 18 residues. CDR3: CASRGKLGTGGNTGELFF. CDR3 bases: TGTGCCAGTAGGGGAAAACTCGGGACAGGGGGAAACACCGGGGAGCTGTTTTTT.

V gene TRBV3-1 (or the pseudogene TRBV3-2) combines with J gene TRBJ2-3; 14 bases line up with TRBD2. Germline lookup yields CDR1 LGHDT and CDR2 YNNKEL (reference sequence). The CDR3 is 16 residues long. The junction had 3 bases not matched to a gene; V was cut back by 4 bases and J by 3 bases. The CDR3 sequence is CASSRWTSGGTDTQYF. In nucleotides, the CDR3 is TGTGCCAGCAGCCGATGGACTAGCGGGGGGACAGATACGCAGTATTTT.

This clone appeared a few times. This chain connects TRBV27 to TRBJ1-2, with unresolved D. Trimming stripped 2 bases from V and 2 bases from J, with 9 bases between. This CDR3 spans 14 amino acids. The germline gives CDR1 MNHEY, CDR2 SMNVEV (reference sequence). The chain's CDR3 is CASSLTAVNYGYTF. For the CDR3, the DNA is TGTGCCAGCAGTTTAACGGCGGTAAACTATGGCTACACCTTC.

The table lists this clone with a count of one. The genes are TRBV11-2 and TRBJ2-3; 10 positions agree with TRBD2. The CDR3 consists of 17 residues. J gave up 2 bases and V 5 bases, and 10 bases lay outside the gene matches. CDR1 SGHAT and CDR2 FQNNGV come from the germline V gene. The CDR3 nucleotides read TGTGCCAGCAGCAATGCAAGGAGCGGGGGGGTCACAGATACGCAGTATTTT. Translated: CASSNARSGGVTDTQYF.

A few counts support this clone. The chain uses TRBV5-6 and TRBJ1-2; D not resolved. The CDR3 runs 15 residues. CDR1 is SGHDT and CDR2 is YYEEEE in the germline V gene. V was clipped by 1 base and J by 3 bases, with 13 bases between them. The CDR3 here is CASSLSPLRDYGYTF. In DNA form, the CDR3 reads TGTGCCAGCAGCTTGTCACCCTTGAGGGACTATGGCTACACCTTC.

In its sample, this clone was seen once. The chain is built from TRBV11-2 and TRBJ1-2, with TRBD1 matching 7 bases. With V trimmed by 9 bases and J by 4 bases, 11 bases remained unmatched. Germline V CDR1 and CDR2: SGHAT, FQNNGV. CDR3 length: 14 residues. CDR3 nucleotides: TGTGCCAGTTCCGGGACAGATACCCTCTATGGCTACACCTTC. It is translated as CASSGTDTLYGYTF.

This clone appeared a few times. The chain carries TRBV4-2 and TRBJ2-2; no definite D call. The V end was cut by 5 bases, the J end by 5 bases, with 9 bases between. CDR1 and CDR2 from the germline V gene are LGHNA and YNFKEQ. The CDR3 runs 13 residues. CDR3 in amino acids: CASSLTTTGELFF. The CDR3 DNA is TGTGCCAGCAGCTTGACAACGACCGGGGAGCTGTTTTTT.

The chain links TRBV7-9 to TRBJ1-2; TRBD1 matches at 7 bases. In germline, CDR1 is SEHNR, CDR2 FQNEAQ (reference sequence). The ends lost 5 bases at V and 6 bases at J; junction bases unmatched: 3. The CDR3 has 12 residues. The DNA for the CDR3 is TGTGCCAGCAGCGATACAGGGGATGGCTACACCTTC. Protein sequence: CASSDTGDGYTF.

The sample holds a few counts of this clone. The chain uses TRBV9 and TRBJ1-4; TRBD1 agrees at 7 bases. This CDR3 has 17 residues. Unmatched junction bases numbered 14, after V lost 3 bases and J lost 6 bases. Germline loops: CDR1 SGDLS, CDR2 YYNGEE. CDR3 nucleotide sequence: TGTGCCAGCAGCGAGGGGGACAGTTCTATGTGGGATGAAAAACTGTTTTTT. Translating gives CASSEGDSSMWDEKLFF.

The V call is TRBV7-8, the J call TRBJ1-3; no reliable D call. The CDR3 extends over 13 amino acids. CDR1 SGHVS and CDR2 FQNEAQ come from the germline V gene. V lost 4 bases to trimming and J lost 10 bases, with 14 bases between them. The CDR3 spells CASSSGPQRTIYF. CDR3 in DNA: TGTGCCAGCAGCTCCGGGCCCCAGCGGACCATATATTTT.

The rearrangement links TRBV9 to TRBJ1-2; D unclear. V was cut by 4 bases and J by 6 bases, with 13 bases left in between. This CDR3 has 13 amino acids. CDR1 and CDR2 (germline): SGDLS, YYNGEE. The CDR3 loop reads CASSSPETDGYTF. CDR3 sequence (DNA): TGTGCCAGCAGCAGTCCGGAGACTGATGGCTACACCTTC.

This clone was seen just once. The chain uses TRBV5-1 and TRBJ2-7; weak D call: TRBD1 (6 bases). Germline lookup yields CDR1 SGHRS and CDR2 YFSETQ. The CDR3 sequence is 13 residues long. Trimming cost V 7 bases and J 3 bases, with 14 bases left between them. Here the CDR3 reads CASGQGPNYEQYF. CDR3 bases: TGCGCCAGCGGCCAGGGGCCCAACTACGAGCAGTACTTC.